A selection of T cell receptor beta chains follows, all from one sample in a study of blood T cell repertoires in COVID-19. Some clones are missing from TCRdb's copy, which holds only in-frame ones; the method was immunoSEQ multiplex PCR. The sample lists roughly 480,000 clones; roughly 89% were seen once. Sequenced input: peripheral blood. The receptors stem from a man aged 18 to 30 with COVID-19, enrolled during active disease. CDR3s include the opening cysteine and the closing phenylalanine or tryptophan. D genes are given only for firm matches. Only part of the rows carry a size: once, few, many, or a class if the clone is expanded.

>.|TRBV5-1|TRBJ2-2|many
CASRSRPSAYTGELFF
TGCGCCAGCAGATCCCGTCCTAGCGCCTACACCGGGGAGCTGTTTTTT
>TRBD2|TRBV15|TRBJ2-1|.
CATSEPGNGRNEQFF
TGTGCCACCAGCGAACCGGGAAACGGGAGGAATGAGCAGTTCTTC
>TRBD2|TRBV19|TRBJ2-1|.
CASMPLGGGLSYNEQFF
TGTGCCAGTATGCCCCTCGGGGGGGGACTCTCCTACAATGAGCAGTTCTTC
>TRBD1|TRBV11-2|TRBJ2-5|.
CASSLTRGLETQYF
TGTGCCAGCAGCTTAACCAGGGGGTTAGAGACCCAGTACTTC
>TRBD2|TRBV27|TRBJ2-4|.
CASSPGLAGVPRAKNIQYF
TGTGCCAGCAGTCCCGGACTAGCGGGAGTTCCTCGGGCCAAAAACATTCAGTACTTC
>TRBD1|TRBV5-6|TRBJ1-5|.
CASSSTGGRTGYSNQPQHF
TGTGCCAGCAGCTCCACGGGGGGTAGGACAGGGTATAGCAATCAGCCCCAGCATTTT
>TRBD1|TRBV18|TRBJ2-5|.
CASSPPPGTGPGTQYF
TGTGCCAGCTCACCACCCCCCGGGACAGGCCCCGGGACCCAGTACTTC
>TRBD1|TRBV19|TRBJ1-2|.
CASRNTGTGSGYTF
TGTGCCAGTAGGAACACCGGGACAGGGAGTGGCTACACCTTC
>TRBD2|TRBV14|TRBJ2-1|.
CASSQAGGGRGFF
TGTGCCAGCAGCCAAGCTGGGGGGGGGAGAGGGTTCTTC
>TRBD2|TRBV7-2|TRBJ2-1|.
CASSLLSGGRAGEQFF
TGTGCCAGCAGCTTATTGTCTGGCGGGAGGGCAGGAGAGCAGTTCTTC
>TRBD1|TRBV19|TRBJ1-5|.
CASSPGQGRRPQHF
TGTGCCAGTAGTCCAGGACAGGGGAGAAGGCCCCAGCATTTT
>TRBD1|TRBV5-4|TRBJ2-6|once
CASSNRDRGHSGANVLTF
TGTGCCAGCAGCAACCGGGACAGGGGACACTCTGGGGCCAACGTCCTGACTTTC
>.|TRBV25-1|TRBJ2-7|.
CASSSYSYEQYF
TGTGCCAGCAGTAGCTACTCCTACGAGCAGTACTTC
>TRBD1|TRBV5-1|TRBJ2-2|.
CASSLGQGHIGELFF
TGCGCCAGCAGCTTGGGACAGGGGCATATCGGGGAGCTGTTTTTT
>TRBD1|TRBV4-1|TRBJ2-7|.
CASSQRTGTGSYEQYF
TGCGCCAGCAGCCAACGAACCGGGACAGGGTCCTACGAGCAGTACTTC
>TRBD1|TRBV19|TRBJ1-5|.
CASSMDRPNQPQHF
TGTGCCAGTAGTATGGACAGGCCCAATCAGCCCCAGCATTTT
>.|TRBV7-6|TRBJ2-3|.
CASSLVEGYLTDTQYF
TGTGCCAGCAGCTTAGTGGAGGGCTACCTCACAGATACGCAGTATTTT
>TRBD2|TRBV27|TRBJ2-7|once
CASRPGRGTSGYEQYF
TGTGCCAGCAGACCCGGCCGCGGGACTAGTGGTTACGAGCAGTACTTC
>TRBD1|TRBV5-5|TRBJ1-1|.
CASSQGQGAWDTEAFF
TGTGCCAGCAGCCAGGGACAGGGGGCGTGGGACACTGAAGCTTTCTTT
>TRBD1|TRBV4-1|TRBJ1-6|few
CASSQDRGENSPLHF
TGCGCCAGCAGCCAGGACAGGGGAGAGAATTCACCCCTCCACTTT
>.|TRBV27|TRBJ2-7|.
CASSSTGHTYEQYF
TGTGCCAGCAGTTCTACGGGACACACCTACGAGCAGTACTTC
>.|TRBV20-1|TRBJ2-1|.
CSASGRATFTYNEQFF
TGCAGTGCTAGTGGGAGAGCGACTTTCACCTACAATGAGCAGTTCTTC
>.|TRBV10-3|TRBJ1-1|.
CAARGDAGRGEAFF
TGTGCCGCACGGGGGGATGCAGGGCGCGGCGAAGCTTTCTTT
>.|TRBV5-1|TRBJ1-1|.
CASSKTPTNTEAFF
TGCGCCAGCAGCAAGACACCTACGAACACTGAAGCTTTCTTT
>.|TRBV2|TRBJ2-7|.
CASSTSAGYEQYF
TGTGCCAGCAGCACCTCGGCGGGGTACGAGCAGTACTTC
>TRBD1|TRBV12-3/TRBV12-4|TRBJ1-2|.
CASSRDRGGGYTF
TGTGCCAGCAGTCGGGACAGGGGAGGTGGCTACACCTTC
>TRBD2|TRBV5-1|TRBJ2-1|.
CASRLAEGYNEQFF
TGCGCCAGCAGACTAGCGGAAGGCTACAATGAGCAGTTCTTC
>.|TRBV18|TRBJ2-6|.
CASRSSAGNVLTF
TGTGCCAGCCGAAGTTCTGCGGGCAACGTCCTGACTTTC
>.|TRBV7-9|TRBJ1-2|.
CASSSRGMAHYGYTF
TGTGCCAGCAGCTCCCGAGGGATGGCACACTATGGCTACACCTTC
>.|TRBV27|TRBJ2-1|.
CASSIYGDNEQFF
TGTGCCAGCAGTATCTACGGGGACAATGAGCAGTTCTTC
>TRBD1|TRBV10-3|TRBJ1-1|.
CAIRDRDTEAFF
TGTGCCATCAGGGACAGGGACACTGAAGCTTTCTTT
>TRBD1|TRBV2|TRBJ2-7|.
CASSVGAGGTYEQYF
TGTGCCAGCAGTGTTGGGGCAGGGGGAACCTACGAGCAGTACTTC
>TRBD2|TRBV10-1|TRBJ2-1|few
CASSESTSGGNEQFF
TGCGCCAGCAGTGAGTCGACTAGCGGGGGCAATGAGCAGTTCTTC
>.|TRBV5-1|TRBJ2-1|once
CASSLQDTYNEQFF
TGCGCCAGCAGCTTGCAGGACACATACAATGAGCAGTTCTTC
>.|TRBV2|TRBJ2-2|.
CASSATATGELFF
TGTGCCAGCAGTGCGACAGCTACCGGGGAGCTGTTTTTT
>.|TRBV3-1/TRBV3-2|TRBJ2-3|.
CATSGVSGQYF
TGTGCCACCTCAGGGGTATCGGGGCAGTATTTT
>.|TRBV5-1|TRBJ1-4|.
CASSLDGGSEKLFF
TGCGCCAGCAGCTTGGACGGGGGGAGTGAAAAACTGTTTTTT
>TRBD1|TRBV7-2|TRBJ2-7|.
CASTETGGAYEQYF
TGTGCCAGCACCGAGACAGGGGGCGCCTACGAGCAGTACTTC
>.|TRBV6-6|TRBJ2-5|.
CATKQGAQETQYF
TGTGCCACCAAACAGGGTGCCCAAGAGACCCAGTACTTC
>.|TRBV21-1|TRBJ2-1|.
CASSLRTSGRGSYNEQFF
TGTGCCAGCAGCCTTCGGACTAGCGGGAGAGGTTCGTACAATGAGCAGTTCTTC
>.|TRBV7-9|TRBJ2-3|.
CASSPFGEGHLTDTQYF
TGTGCCAGCAGCCCCTTTGGGGAGGGACACCTCACAGATACGCAGTATTTT
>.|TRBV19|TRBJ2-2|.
CASSRWTGSNTGELFF
TGTGCCAGTAGTAGATGGACTGGATCGAACACCGGGGAGCTGTTTTTT
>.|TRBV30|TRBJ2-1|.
CAWSVFGLVYNEQFF
TGTGCCTGGAGTGTTTTCGGTCTAGTTTACAATGAGCAGTTCTTC
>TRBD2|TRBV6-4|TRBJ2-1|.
CASSDSLAGYNEQFF
TGTGCCAGCAGTGACTCACTAGCGGGCTACAATGAGCAGTTCTTC
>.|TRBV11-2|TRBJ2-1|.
CASSLAPHLSSYNEQFF
TGTGCCAGCAGCTTAGCGCCTCACCTCAGCTCCTACAATGAGCAGTTCTTC
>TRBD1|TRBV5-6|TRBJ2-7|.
CASSFGDRDMDEQYF
TGTGCCAGCAGCTTCGGAGACAGGGACATGGACGAGCAGTACTTC
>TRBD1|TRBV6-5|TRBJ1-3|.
CASSFRTGAGNTIYF
TGTGCCAGCAGTTTTAGGACAGGGGCTGGAAACACCATATATTTT
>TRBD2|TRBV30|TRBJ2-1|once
CAWSVEVTSAVEQFF
TGTGCCTGGAGTGTGGAGGTGACTAGCGCGGTTGAGCAGTTCTTC
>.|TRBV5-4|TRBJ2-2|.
CASSSSSGELFF
TGTGCCAGCAGCTCGAGTAGCGGGGAGCTGTTTTTT
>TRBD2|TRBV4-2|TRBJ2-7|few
CASSQASPRTSGRLRDEQYF
TGTGCCAGCAGCCAAGCCTCCCCCAGGACTAGCGGGAGGTTGAGAGACGAGCAGTACTTC
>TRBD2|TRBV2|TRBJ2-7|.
CASKEEGLALYEQYF
TGTGCCAGCAAGGAGGAAGGACTAGCGCTCTACGAGCAGTACTTC
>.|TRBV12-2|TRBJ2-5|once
CASRFRGGQTQYF
TGTGCAAGTCGCTTCAGGGGTGGGCAGACCCAGTACTTC
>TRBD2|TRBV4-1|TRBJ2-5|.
CASSQAGSGGTQYF
TGCGCCAGCAGCCAAGCGGGTTCGGGGGGGACCCAGTACTTC
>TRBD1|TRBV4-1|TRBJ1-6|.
CASSQEREDRGTNNSPLHF
TGCGCCAGCAGCCAAGAACGCGAAGACAGGGGAACCAATAATTCACCCCTCCACTTT
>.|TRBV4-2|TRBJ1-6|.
CASSQDGVGAYSPLHF
TGTGCCAGCAGCCAGGATGGGGTGGGGGCCTATTCACCCCTCCACTTT
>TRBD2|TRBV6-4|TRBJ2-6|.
CASSDSGARRNSGANVLTF
TGTGCCAGCAGTGACAGCGGGGCCAGGCGAAACTCTGGGGCCAACGTCCTGACTTTC
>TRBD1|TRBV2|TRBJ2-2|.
CASSGTGGSNTGELFF
TGTGCCAGCAGTGGGACAGGGGGATCGAACACCGGGGAGCTGTTTTTT